This TCR beta chain was retrieved from a study of patients and donors after allogeneic stem cell transplantation. Between the trimmed V and J ends, which lost 0 bases and 2 bases, there was a span of 7 bases. This CDR3 spans 13 amino acids. CDR1 is GTSNPN, CDR2 SVGIG, per germline (reference sequence). TCRdb reprocessed the RT-PCR reads via MiXCR and lists one record per CDR3 protein. The table records 200,000 to 250,000 distinct CDR3 sequences, over 12% of them present only once. Source material: blood, either unsorted or a sorted T cell fraction (not recorded which). The TCR comes from a human donor who was either an allogeneic HSCT recipient or a stem cell or donor lymphocyte infusion donor (not recorded which). It is not recorded whose cells these are; they may come from a transplant donor. V and J are TRBV30 and TRBJ2-5, with D unclear. CDR3 nucleotide sequence: TGTGCCTGGAGTGTACTGATTCAAGAGACCCAGTACTTC. It is translated as CAWSVLIQETQYF.